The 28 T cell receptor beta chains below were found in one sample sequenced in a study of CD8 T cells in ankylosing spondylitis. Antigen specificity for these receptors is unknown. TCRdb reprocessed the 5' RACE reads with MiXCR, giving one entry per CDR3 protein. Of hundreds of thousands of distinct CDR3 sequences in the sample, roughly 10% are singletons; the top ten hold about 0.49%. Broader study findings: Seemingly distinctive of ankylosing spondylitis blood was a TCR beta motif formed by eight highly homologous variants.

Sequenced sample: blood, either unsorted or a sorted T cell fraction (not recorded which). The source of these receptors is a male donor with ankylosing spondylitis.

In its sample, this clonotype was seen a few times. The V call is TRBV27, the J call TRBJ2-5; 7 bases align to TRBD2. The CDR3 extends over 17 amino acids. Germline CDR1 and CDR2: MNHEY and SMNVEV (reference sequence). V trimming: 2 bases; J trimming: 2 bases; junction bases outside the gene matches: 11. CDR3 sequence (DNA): TGTGCCAGCAGTTTAAGGGCCTCCTCTAGCGGTCAAGAGACCCAGTACTTC. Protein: CASSLRASSSGQETQYF.

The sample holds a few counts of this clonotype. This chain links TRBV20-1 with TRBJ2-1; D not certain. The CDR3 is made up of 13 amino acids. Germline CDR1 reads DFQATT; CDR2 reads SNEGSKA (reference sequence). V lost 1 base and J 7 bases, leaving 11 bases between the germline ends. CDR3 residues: CSARVGARNEQFF. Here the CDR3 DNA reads TGCAGTGCTAGAGTCGGAGCTAGGAATGAGCAGTTCTTC.

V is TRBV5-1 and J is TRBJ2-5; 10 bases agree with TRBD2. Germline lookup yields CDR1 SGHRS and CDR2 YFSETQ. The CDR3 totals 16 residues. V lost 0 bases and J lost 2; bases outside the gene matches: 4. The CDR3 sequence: CASSLGDSGRQETQYF. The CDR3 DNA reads TGCGCCAGCAGCTTGGGTGATAGCGGGAGGCAAGAGACCCAGTACTTC.

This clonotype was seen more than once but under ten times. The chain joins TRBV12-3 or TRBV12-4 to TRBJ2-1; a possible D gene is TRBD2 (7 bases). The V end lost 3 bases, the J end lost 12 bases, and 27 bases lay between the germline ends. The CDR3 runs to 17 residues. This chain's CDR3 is CASSFQASGITRGGQFF. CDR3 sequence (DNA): TGTGCCAGCAGTTTTCAGGCTAGCGGTATTACAAGGGGGGGGCAGTTCTTC.

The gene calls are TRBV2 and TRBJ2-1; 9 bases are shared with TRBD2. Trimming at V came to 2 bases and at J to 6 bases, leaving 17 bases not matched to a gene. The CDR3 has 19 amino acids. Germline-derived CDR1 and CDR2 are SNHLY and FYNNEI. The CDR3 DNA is TGTGCCAGCAGTGAAAAGGGGACTTCCAGCGGGGGGCGGTCCAATGAGCAGTTCTTC. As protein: CASSEKGTSSGGRSNEQFF.

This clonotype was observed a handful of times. The CDR3 DNA follows: TGCAGTGCTAGTTCATGGGGACAGGGGTCCTATGGCTACACCTTC. It codes for CSASSWGQGSYGYTF. This chain joins TRBV20-1 and TRBJ1-2, with 10 bases that match TRBD1. The V gene end was trimmed by 3 bases and the J gene end by 4 bases; junction bases not matched to a gene: 8. CDR1 DFQATT and CDR2 SNEGSKA come from the germline V gene (reference sequence). The CDR3 runs to 15 residues.

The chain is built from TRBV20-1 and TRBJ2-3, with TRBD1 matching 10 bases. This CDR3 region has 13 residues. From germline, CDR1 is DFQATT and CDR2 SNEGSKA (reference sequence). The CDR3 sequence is CRGTGARTDTQYF. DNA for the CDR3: TGCAGGGGGACAGGGGCCCGCACAGATACGCAGTATTTT.

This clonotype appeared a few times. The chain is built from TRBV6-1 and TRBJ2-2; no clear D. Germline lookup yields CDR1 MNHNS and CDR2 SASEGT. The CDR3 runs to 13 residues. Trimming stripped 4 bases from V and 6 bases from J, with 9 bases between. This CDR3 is CASSGTAAGELFF. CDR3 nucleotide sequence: TGTGCCAGCAGTGGGACGGCTGCCGGGGAGCTGTTTTTT.

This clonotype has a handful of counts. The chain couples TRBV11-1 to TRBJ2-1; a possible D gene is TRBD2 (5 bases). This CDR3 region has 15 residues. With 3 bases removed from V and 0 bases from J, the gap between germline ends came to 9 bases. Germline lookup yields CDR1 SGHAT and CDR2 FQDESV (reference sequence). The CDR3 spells CASSFRRNSYNEQFF. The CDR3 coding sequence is TGTGCCAGCAGCTTTAGGAGGAACTCCTACAATGAGCAGTTCTTC.

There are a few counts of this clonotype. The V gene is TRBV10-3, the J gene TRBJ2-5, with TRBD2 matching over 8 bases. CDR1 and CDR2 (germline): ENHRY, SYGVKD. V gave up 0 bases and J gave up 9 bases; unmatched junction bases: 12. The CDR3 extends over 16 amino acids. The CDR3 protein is CAISESELAAPGAQYF. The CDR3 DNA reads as TGTGCCATCAGTGAGTCAGAACTAGCGGCGCCTGGGGCCCAGTACTTC.

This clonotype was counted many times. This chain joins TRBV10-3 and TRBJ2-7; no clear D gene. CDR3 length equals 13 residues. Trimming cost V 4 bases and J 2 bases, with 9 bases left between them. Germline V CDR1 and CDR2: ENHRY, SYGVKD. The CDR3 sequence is CAISGPEPYEQYF. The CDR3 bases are TGTGCCATCAGTGGCCCCGAGCCCTACGAGCAGTACTTC.

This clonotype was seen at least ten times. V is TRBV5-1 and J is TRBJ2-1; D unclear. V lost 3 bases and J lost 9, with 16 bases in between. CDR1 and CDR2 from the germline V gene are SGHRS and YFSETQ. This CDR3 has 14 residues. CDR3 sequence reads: CASSWSGLMGEQFF. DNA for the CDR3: TGCGCCAGCAGCTGGTCCGGGCTCATGGGTGAGCAGTTCTTC.

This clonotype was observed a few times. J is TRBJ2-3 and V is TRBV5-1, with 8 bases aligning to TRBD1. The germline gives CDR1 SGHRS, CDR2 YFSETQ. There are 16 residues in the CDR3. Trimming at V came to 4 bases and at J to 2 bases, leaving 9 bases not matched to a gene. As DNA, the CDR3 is TGCGCCAGCAGCACCGGACAGGGAACCTACACAGATACGCAGTATTTT. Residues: CASSTGQGTYTDTQYF.

CDR3 DNA sequence: TGTGCCAGCAGCCCCCTTATGGGGGGTAAAGAGACCCAGTACTTC. Its translation is CASSPLMGGKETQYF. The chain employs TRBV6-2 or TRBV6-3 and TRBJ2-5; a weak D match, TRBD2 (6 bases). Per the germline V gene, CDR1 is MNHEY and CDR2 is SVGEGT. Trimming took off 6 bases at V and 3 bases at J, with 17 bases between the two ends. The CDR3 covers 15 residues.

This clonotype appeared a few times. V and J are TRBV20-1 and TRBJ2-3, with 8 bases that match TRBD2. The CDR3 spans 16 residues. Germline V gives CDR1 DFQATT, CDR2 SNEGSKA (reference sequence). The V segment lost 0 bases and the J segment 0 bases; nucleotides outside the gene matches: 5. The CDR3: CSARDLSGTSTDTQYF. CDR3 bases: TGCAGTGCTAGAGACCTTAGCGGGACAAGCACAGATACGCAGTATTTT.

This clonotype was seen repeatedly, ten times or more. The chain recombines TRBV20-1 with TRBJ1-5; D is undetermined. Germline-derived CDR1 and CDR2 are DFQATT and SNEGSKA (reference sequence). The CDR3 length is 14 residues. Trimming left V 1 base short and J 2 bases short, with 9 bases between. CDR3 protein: CSARVAGGNQPQHF. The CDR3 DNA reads TGCAGTGCTAGAGTGGCGGGTGGCAATCAGCCCCAGCATTTT.

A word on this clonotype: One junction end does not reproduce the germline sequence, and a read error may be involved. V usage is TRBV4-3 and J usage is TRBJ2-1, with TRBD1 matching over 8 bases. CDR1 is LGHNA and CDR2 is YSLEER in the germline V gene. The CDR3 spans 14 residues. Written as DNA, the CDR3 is TGCGCCAGCAGCCAAGATCGGTGGGGTACAGGGGGAAAATTC. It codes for CASSQDRWGTGGKF.

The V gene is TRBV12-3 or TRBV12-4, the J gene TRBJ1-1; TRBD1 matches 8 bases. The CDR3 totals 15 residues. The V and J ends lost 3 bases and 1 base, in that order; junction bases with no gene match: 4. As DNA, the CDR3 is TGTGCCAGCAGTTTGAGGCAGGGGGCGAACACTGAAGCTTTCTTT. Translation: CASSLRQGANTEAFF.

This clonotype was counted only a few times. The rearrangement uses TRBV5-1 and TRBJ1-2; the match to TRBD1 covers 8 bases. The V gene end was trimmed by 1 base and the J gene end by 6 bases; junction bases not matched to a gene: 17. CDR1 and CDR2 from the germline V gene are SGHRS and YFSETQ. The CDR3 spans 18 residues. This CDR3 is CASSLFVQGARGGHGYTF. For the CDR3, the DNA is TGCGCCAGCAGCTTGTTCGTCCAGGGGGCGCGGGGAGGGCATGGCTACACCTTC.

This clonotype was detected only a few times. CDR3 nucleotide sequence: TGTGCCAGCAGCCAAGATTTGTTCTCATCCTACGAGCAGTACTTC. It translates to CASSQDLFSSYEQYF. The V and J genes are TRBV3-1 and TRBJ2-7; no clear D gene. The CDR3 runs to 15 residues. V was pared by 0 bases and J by 1 base, with 10 bases between. Per germline, CDR1 LGHDT and CDR2 YNNKEL (reference sequence).

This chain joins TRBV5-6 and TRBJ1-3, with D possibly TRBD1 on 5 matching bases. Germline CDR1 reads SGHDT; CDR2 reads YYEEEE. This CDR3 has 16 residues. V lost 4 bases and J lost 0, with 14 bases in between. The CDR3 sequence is CASSTGPRNSGNTIYF. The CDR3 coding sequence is TGTGCCAGCAGCACGGGACCGCGGAACTCTGGAAACACCATATATTTT.

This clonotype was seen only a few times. Here the CDR3 reads CSARKGQAYNQPQHF. Written as DNA, the CDR3 is TGCAGTGCCAGAAAGGGACAGGCCTACAATCAGCCCCAGCATTTT. This chain joins TRBV20-1 and TRBJ1-5; 8 positions match TRBD1. Germline V gene lookup returns CDR1 DFQATT and CDR2 SNEGSKA (reference sequence). This CDR3 is built from 15 residues. J gave up 3 bases and V 6 bases, and 10 bases lay outside the gene matches.

CDR3 amino acids: CSARVRRGGNTEAFF. CDR3 nucleotide sequence: TGCAGTGCTAGAGTTAGGAGGGGGGGGAACACTGAAGCTTTCTTT. The chain is built from TRBV20-1 and TRBJ1-1, with D perhaps TRBD1 (6 bases). V gave up 1 base and J gave up 1 base, with 13 bases separating them. The CDR3 extends over 15 amino acids. The germline V gene encodes CDR1 DFQATT and CDR2 SNEGSKA (reference sequence).

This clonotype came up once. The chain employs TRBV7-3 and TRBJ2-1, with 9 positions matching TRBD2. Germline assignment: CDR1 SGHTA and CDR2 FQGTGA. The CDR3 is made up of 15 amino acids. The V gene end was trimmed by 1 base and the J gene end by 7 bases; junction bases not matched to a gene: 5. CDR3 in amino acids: CASSLSGGAWNEQFF. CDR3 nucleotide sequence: TGTGCCAGCAGCTTAAGCGGGGGGGCTTGGAATGAGCAGTTCTTC.

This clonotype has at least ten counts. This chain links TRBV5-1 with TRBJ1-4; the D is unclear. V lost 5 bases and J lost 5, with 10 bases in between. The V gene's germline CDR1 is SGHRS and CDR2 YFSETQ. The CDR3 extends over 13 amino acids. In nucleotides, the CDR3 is TGCGCCAGCAGAAGGGCGCCGAATGAAAAACTGTTTTTT. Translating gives CASRRAPNEKLFF.

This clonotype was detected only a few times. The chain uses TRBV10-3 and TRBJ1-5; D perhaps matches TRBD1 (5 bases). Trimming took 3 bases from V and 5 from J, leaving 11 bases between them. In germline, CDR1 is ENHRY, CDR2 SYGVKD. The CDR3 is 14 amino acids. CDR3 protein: CAISDYMGDQPQHF. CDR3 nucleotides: TGTGCCATCAGTGATTATATGGGGGATCAGCCCCAGCATTTT.

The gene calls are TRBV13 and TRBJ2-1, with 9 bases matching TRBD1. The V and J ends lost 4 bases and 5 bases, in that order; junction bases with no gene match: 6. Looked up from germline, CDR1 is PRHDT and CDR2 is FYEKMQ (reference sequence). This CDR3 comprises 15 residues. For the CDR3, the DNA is TGTGCCAGCAGCTCCTGGACAGGGGCCGACAATGAGCAGTTCTTC. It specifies CASSSWTGADNEQFF.

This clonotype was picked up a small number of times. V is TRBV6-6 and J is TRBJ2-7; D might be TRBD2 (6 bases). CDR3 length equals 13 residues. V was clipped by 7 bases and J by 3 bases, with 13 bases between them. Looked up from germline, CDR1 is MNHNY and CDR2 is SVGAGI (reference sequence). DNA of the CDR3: TGTGCCAGCAATCGGGAGAACCTCTACGAGCAGTACTTC. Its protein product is CASNRENLYEQYF.